This T cell receptor (beta chain) was identified during a study of OX40 agonist ivuxolimab in advanced cancers. As for the study in general: Age averaged around 54 years (range roughly 23 to 80), and roughly 82% were male. Study-level findings and limits: Compared with CD4+, CD8+ T cells on average had more expanded clones. Partial responders receiving 0.1-3.0 mg/kg showed among the lowest clonal expansion. Doses of 0.1 to 3.0 mg/kg were accompanied by clonal expansion of CD4+ and CD8+ blood T cells by week 6.

TCRdb keeps only in-frame clones here, not all; method: immunoSEQ multiplex PCR. The sample carries 98,000 or so clones, less than 90% recorded once. A remark on this clone: Its target is unknown.

This CDR3 region has 17 residues. CDR1 is SGHRS, CDR2 YFSETQ, per germline. Losses at the gene ends were 2 bases for V and 6 bases for J; bases not matched to a gene: 17. The chain employs TRBV5-1 and TRBJ2-7, with 7 bases aligning to TRBD2. The sequencing used CD4+ or CD8+ T cells sorted from blood, collected in a trial of the OX40 agonist ivuxolimab. The clonotype comes from an adult with an advanced solid tumor such as melanoma, head and neck, liver or kidney cancer. CDR3 protein: CASSLGSLGGRAGEQYF. For the CDR3, the DNA is TGCGCCAGCAGCTTAGGGTCGTTAGGAGGGAGGGCCGGCGAGCAGTACTTC.